These 16 T cell receptor beta chains originate from one sample sequenced in a study of blood T cell repertoires in COVID-19. Measured with immunoSEQ multiplex PCR; TCRdb has only the in-frame clones, and not every one. The sample carries some 390,000 clones, approximately 87% recorded once. The sequenced sample consisted of peripheral blood. Receptor source: a woman in her sixties with COVID-19, enrolled during active disease.

The CDR3 is CASSGQGPPAFF. The CDR3 nucleotides are TGTGCCAGCAGTGGACAGGGTCCCCCGGCTTTCTTT. The chain uses TRBV2 and TRBJ1-1; 7 bases agree with TRBD1. The J segment lost 11 bases and the V segment lost 4 bases, leaving 7 bases of the junction unmatched. The CDR3 totals 12 residues. Germline V gene data show CDR1 as SNHLY and CDR2 as FYNNEI.

The V call is TRBV6-5, the J call TRBJ1-4; 8 bases map to TRBD1. Trimming removed 6 bases from V and 9 bases from J; junction bases left unmatched: 9. Germline V lookup: CDR1 MNHEY, CDR2 SVGAGI. The CDR3 extends over 14 amino acids. The DNA of the CDR3 is TGTGCCAGCAGCGGACAGGGATTAATGAAAAAACTGTTTTTT. Protein: CASSGQGLMKKLFF.

This sequence joins TRBV5-1 and TRBJ2-3; 8 positions agree with TRBD2. Germline values: CDR1 SGHRS, CDR2 YFSETQ. The CDR3 has 16 residues. Germline trimming cut 5 bases from V and 0 bases from J; bases unmatched to any gene: 8. The CDR3 region is CASRFLAGPSTDTQYF. In DNA, the CDR3 is TGCGCCAGCAGATTTTTAGCGGGGCCTAGCACAGATACGCAGTATTTT.

This sequence joins TRBV2 and TRBJ1-1; D is possibly TRBD1 (6 bases). The V gene's germline CDR1 is SNHLY and CDR2 FYNNEI. V lost 5 bases and J 4 bases, leaving 11 bases between the germline ends. The CDR3 sequence is 13 residues long. The CDR3 coding sequence is TGTGCCAGCAGTTACAGGGAGACCACTGAAGCTTTCTTT. As protein: CASSYRETTEAFF.

Remarks on this clone: Other DNA sequences in the sample encode the same CDR3. The chain is built from TRBV6-2 or TRBV6-3 and TRBJ1-2; D is undetermined. The CDR3 has 13 residues. CDR1 is MNHEY and CDR2 is SVGEGT in the germline V gene. With 2 bases removed from V and 4 bases from J, the gap between germline ends came to 8 bases. The CDR3 DNA is TGTGCCAGCAGTTACGAGGGTCGCTATGGCTACACCTTC. The encoded protein is CASSYEGRYGYTF.

V usage is TRBV2 and J usage is TRBJ1-5, with D tentatively TRBD1 (6 bases). Trimming took 5 bases from V and 1 from J, leaving 12 bases between them. CDR1 and CDR2 (germline): SNHLY, FYNNEI. The CDR3 runs to 15 residues. CDR3 residues: CASSLQGMSNQPQHF. The CDR3 DNA is TGTGCCAGCAGTTTACAGGGTATGAGCAATCAGCCCCAGCATTTT.

The chain carries TRBV5-6 and TRBJ2-1; the match to TRBD2 covers 10 bases. CDR3 size: 18 residues. The V gene end was trimmed by 6 bases and the J gene end by 4 bases; junction bases not matched to a gene: 16. Per germline, CDR1 SGHDT and CDR2 YYEEEE. CDR3: CASTLISLQGLAYNEQFF. CDR3 in DNA: TGTGCCAGCACCCTGATCTCCCTCCAGGGACTAGCGTACAATGAGCAGTTCTTC.

The chain is built from TRBV11-3 and TRBJ2-1; D is undetermined. This CDR3 region has 15 residues. V was clipped by 5 bases and J by 0 bases, with 11 bases between them. Looked up from germline, CDR1 is SGHNT and CDR2 is YENEEA. For the CDR3, the DNA is TGTGCCAGCAGCGTTGACACCTACTCCTACAATGAGCAGTTCTTC. Residues: CASSVDTYSYNEQFF.

The V gene is TRBV10-2, the J gene TRBJ1-2, with 9 bases fitting TRBD1. The trim removed 7 bases at V and 6 bases at J, leaving 9 bases unmatched. The CDR3 consists of 14 residues. Germline loops: CDR1 WSHSY, CDR2 SAAADI. The CDR3 spells CASTPGQGANGYTF. The DNA of the CDR3 is TGCGCCAGCACCCCGGGACAGGGAGCAAATGGCTACACCTTC.

The chain has TRBV9 and TRBJ1-3; D is uncertain. The V end lost 5 bases, the J end lost 0 bases, and 6 bases lay between the germline ends. The CDR3 sequence is 13 residues long. Germline-derived CDR1 and CDR2 are SGDLS and YYNGEE. DNA of the CDR3: TGTGCCAGCAGGTCTTTCTCTGGAAACACCATATATTTT. Translated, it gives CASRSFSGNTIYF.

This clone was seen only a few times. The chain joins TRBV27 to TRBJ1-5; possible D gene TRBD1, 6 bases. The CDR3 covers 15 residues. Germline values: CDR1 MNHEY, CDR2 SMNVEV (reference sequence). V gave up 4 bases and J gave up 3 bases, with 13 bases separating them. The DNA of the CDR3 is TGTGCCAGCAGTTCCTCGGACAGCTACAATCAGCCCCAGCATTTT. The encoded protein is CASSSSDSYNQPQHF.

This CDR3 is CASGTGMNTEAFF. The CDR3 nucleotides read TGTGCCAGCGGGACAGGGATGAACACTGAAGCTTTCTTT. The rearrangement uses TRBV7-2 and TRBJ1-1; 9 bases match TRBD1. Germline-derived CDR1 and CDR2 are SGHTA and FQGNSA. With V trimmed by 8 bases and J by 0 bases, 1 base remained unmatched. The CDR3 contains 13 residues.

This clone came up a few times. The DNA for the CDR3 is TGCGCCAGCAGTTTGAGTTTAGGAAGGGAGGAAAAACTGTTTTTT. As protein: CASSLSLGREEKLFF. The rearrangement uses TRBV5-1 and TRBJ1-4; D is unclear. The V gene's germline CDR1 is SGHRS and CDR2 YFSETQ. There are 15 residues in the CDR3. V lost 5 bases and J lost 8, with 19 bases in between.

The chain uses TRBV10-3 and TRBJ2-5, with a possible D match to TRBD1 (7 bases). Trimming removed 1 base at V and 5 bases at J, with 11 bases between. Germline V gene sequence: CDR1 ENHRY, CDR2 SYGVKD. The CDR3 runs to 14 residues. The CDR3 loop is CAISELTGRETQYF. Written as DNA, the CDR3 is TGTGCCATCAGTGAGTTGACAGGGAGGGAGACCCAGTACTTC.

The genes are TRBV6-1 and TRBJ1-3; D unresolved. CDR3 length equals 19 residues. CDR1 is MNHNS and CDR2 is SASEGT in the germline V gene. The germline V and J ends were trimmed by 1 base and 1 base, with 20 bases remaining between them. As DNA, the CDR3 is TGTGCCAGCAGTGAAGATCGAGGGTCCGGGTGGGCATCTGGAAACACCATATATTTT. Amino acids: CASSEDRGSGWASGNTIYF.

J is TRBJ1-2 and V is TRBV10-3, with TRBD1 matching over 8 bases. Germline CDR1 and CDR2: ENHRY and SYGVKD. Trimming at V came to 3 bases and at J to 3 bases, leaving 3 bases not matched to a gene. The CDR3 consists of 14 residues. The CDR3 DNA is TGTGCCATCAGTGAAGGGACAGGCGACTATGGCTACACCTTC. Its translation: CAISEGTGDYGYTF.